This T cell receptor (beta chain) was observed in a study of T cell responses to AZD1222 COVID-19 vaccine. Overall study results and limits: Recipients of AZD1222 seropositive at baseline numbered only five or six. All repertoire sampling was performed exclusively after the peak T cell response. The donor cohort was predominantly white British with a female majority, and clonal diversity may have been underestimated.

In the case of this clone: What it binds is unknown.

Sequenced by immunoSEQ multiplex PCR; TCRdb stores in-frame clones only, minus some. The repertoire holds 95,000 to 150,000 clones, about 89% seen once, with 11% in the top ten. The source material was peripheral blood, sampled on day 0 of MenACWY control vaccination. The sequence came from an adult in good health.

CDR3 bases: TGTGCCAGCAGCCAAGAGGGCGGGCGGGACCCCGGCGGGGAGCTGTTTTTT. This translates into CASSQEGGRDPGGELFF. The chain couples TRBV3-1 (or the pseudogene TRBV3-2) to TRBJ2-2; perhaps TRBD2 as D (6 bases). V lost 0 bases, J lost 7 bases, and 18 bases lay in between. The CDR3 has 17 amino acids. Germline lookup yields CDR1 LGHDT and CDR2 YNNKEL (reference sequence).